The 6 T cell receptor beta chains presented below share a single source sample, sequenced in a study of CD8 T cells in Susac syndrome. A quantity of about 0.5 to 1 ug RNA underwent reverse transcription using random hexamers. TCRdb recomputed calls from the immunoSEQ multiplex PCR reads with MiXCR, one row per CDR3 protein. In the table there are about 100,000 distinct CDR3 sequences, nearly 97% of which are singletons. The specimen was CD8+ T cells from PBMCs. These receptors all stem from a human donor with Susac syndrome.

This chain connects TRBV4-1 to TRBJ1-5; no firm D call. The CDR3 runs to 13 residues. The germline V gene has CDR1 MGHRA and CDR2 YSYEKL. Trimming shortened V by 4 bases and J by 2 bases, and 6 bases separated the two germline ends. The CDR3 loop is CASSRSGNQPQHF. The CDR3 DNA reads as TGCGCCAGCAGCCGTTCAGGCAATCAGCCCCAGCATTTT.

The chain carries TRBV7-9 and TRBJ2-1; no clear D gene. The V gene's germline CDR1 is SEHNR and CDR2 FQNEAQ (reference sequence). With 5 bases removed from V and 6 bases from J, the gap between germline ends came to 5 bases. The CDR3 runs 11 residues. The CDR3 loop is CASSHPNEQFF. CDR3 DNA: TGTGCCAGCAGCCATCCCAATGAGCAGTTCTTC.

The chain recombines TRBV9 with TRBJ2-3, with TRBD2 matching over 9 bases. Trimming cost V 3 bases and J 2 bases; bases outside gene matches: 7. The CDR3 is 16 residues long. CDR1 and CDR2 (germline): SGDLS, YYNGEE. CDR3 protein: CASSGPTSGYTDTQYF. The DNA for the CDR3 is TGTGCCAGCAGCGGACCGACTAGCGGATACACAGATACGCAGTATTTT.

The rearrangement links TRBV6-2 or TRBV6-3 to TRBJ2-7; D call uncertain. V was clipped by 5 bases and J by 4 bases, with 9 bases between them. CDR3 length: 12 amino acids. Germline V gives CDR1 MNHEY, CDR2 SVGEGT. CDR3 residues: CASSDRAYEQYF. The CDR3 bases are TGTGCCAGCAGTGACCGGGCTTACGAGCAGTACTTC.

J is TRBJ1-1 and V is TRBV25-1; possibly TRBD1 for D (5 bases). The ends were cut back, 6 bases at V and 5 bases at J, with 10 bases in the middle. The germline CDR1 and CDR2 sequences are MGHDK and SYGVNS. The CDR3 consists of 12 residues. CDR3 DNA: TGTGCCAGCAGACACCGGGGGACTGAAGCTTTCTTT. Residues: CASRHRGTEAFF.

The CDR3 DNA is TGTGCCAGCAGCCCGAGACTAGCGGGGTCCAATGAGCAGTTCTTC. Translating gives CASSPRLAGSNEQFF. The gene calls are TRBV2 and TRBJ2-1; 11 nucleotides line up with TRBD2. Germline CDR1 and CDR2: SNHLY and FYNNEI. Trimming removed 6 bases from V and 6 bases from J; junction bases left unmatched: 7. The CDR3 runs to 15 residues.